The 32 T cell receptor beta chains reported below all come from one sample, sequenced in a study of CD8+CD57+ T cells in acquired aplastic anemia. Investigators profiled TCR beta VDJ and CDR3 from genomic DNA template. Each CDR3 protein is one row after TCRdb ran MiXCR on the reads. Among fewer than 200,000 distinct CDR3 sequences listed, about 64% were seen once. The sequencing input was sorted CD4+, CD8+, or CD8+CD57+ T cells (not recorded which) from PBMCs. The origin of the receptors is a human donor in good health.

This clonotype has ten or more counts. The V gene is TRBV6-6, the J gene TRBJ2-7; no firm D call. CDR3 length equals 13 residues. The germline CDR1 and CDR2 sequences are MNHNY and SVGAGI (reference sequence). V was clipped by 5 bases and J by 0 bases, with 8 bases between them. CDR3 in DNA: TGTGCCAGCAGTCTCCAAGCCTCCTACGAGCAGTACTTC. It encodes CASSLQASYEQYF.

The rearrangement joins TRBV6-5 to TRBJ1-1, with D possibly being TRBD1 (5 bases). V lost 5 bases to trimming and J lost 5 bases, with 21 bases between them. CDR3 length: 16 amino acids. Germline assignment: CDR1 MNHEY and CDR2 SVGAGI. The chain's CDR3 is CASSEVRERVETEAFF. The CDR3 nucleotides are TGTGCCAGCAGTGAAGTCAGGGAAAGGGTTGAAACTGAAGCTTTCTTT.

This clonotype was seen ten or more times. The V gene is TRBV29-1, the J gene TRBJ2-7, with TRBD1 identical over 9 bases. V gave up 7 bases and J gave up 4 bases; unmatched junction bases: 11. Germline V CDR1 and CDR2: SQVTM, ANQGSEA. The CDR3 is made up of 14 amino acids. CDR3 sequence reads: CSGGDRVDPYEQYF. For the CDR3, the DNA is TGCAGCGGAGGGGACAGGGTCGACCCGTACGAGCAGTACTTC.

There are a few counts of this clonotype. V gene TRBV4-3 combines with J gene TRBJ2-2, with D possibly being TRBD1 or TRBD2 (6 bases each). The CDR3 loop spans 16 amino acids. Germline CDR1 and CDR2: LGHNA and YSLEER. Between the trimmed V and J ends, which lost 3 bases and 6 bases, there was a span of 17 bases. Here the CDR3 reads CASSHPLRGAAGELFF. CDR3 nucleotides: TGCGCCAGCAGCCACCCACTGAGGGGGGCCGCCGGGGAGCTGTTTTTT.

There are many counts of this clonotype. V usage is TRBV19 and J usage is TRBJ2-1; TRBD2 matches 10 bases. This CDR3 is built from 17 residues. Germline lookup yields CDR1 LNHDA and CDR2 SQIVND (reference sequence). V was clipped by 0 bases and J by 6 bases; unmatched bases: 8. CDR3 amino acids: CASSIDLAGGLINEQFF. The CDR3 DNA sequence: TGTGCCAGTAGTATAGATTTAGCGGGAGGTTTGATCAATGAGCAGTTCTTC.

The DNA for the CDR3 is TGTGCCAGCAGCGCTTGGGCAGGGATATCGTTCGATGAGCAGTTCTTC. It is translated as CASSAWAGISFDEQFF. The V and J genes are TRBV7-8 and TRBJ2-1; TRBD1 might be the D (5 bases). V was clipped by 5 bases and J by 8 bases, with 22 bases between them. This CDR3 is built from 16 residues. Germline V gene data show CDR1 as SGHVS and CDR2 as FQNEAQ.

The chain joins TRBV5-1 to TRBJ2-3, with D unresolved. Germline CDR1 and CDR2: SGHRS and YFSETQ. The CDR3 contains 15 residues. Deletions cut 0 bases from V and 0 bases from J, with 8 bases between. CDR3 DNA sequence: TGCGCCAGCAGCTTGGCCCTGGGGAGCACAGATACGCAGTATTTT. It codes for CASSLALGSTDTQYF.

V is TRBV19 and J is TRBJ1-5, with a possible D match to TRBD1 (5 bases). Per germline, CDR1 LNHDA and CDR2 SQIVND (reference sequence). This CDR3 is 13 amino acids long. V was shortened by 6 bases and J by 7 bases, with 13 bases between the two germline ends. The CDR3 here is CASSPRGQQPQHF. The CDR3 coding sequence is TGTGCCAGTAGCCCCCGGGGCCAACAGCCCCAGCATTTT.

This chain links TRBV7-9 with TRBJ1-1; D gene uncertain. The ends were cut back, 3 bases at V and 7 bases at J, with 21 bases in the middle. The CDR3 contains 16 residues. Germline V gives CDR1 SEHNR, CDR2 FQNEAQ (reference sequence). The CDR3, as DNA: TGTGCCAGCAGCTTGGCAGCGGTCGGCCTCGGCGGTGAAGCTTTCTTT. Amino acids: CASSLAAVGLGGEAFF.

The chain joins TRBV20-1 to TRBJ1-5; tentatively, D is TRBD1 (5 bases). The V and J ends lost 3 bases and 4 bases respectively, with 7 bases between them. This CDR3 is 12 amino acids long. Germline CDR1 DFQATT, CDR2 SNEGSKA (reference sequence). The CDR3 bases are TGCAGTGCTAGTGCAGGGAATCAGCCCCAGCATTTT. Translation gives CSASAGNQPQHF.

This CDR3 is CSARGFGDTEAFF. The CDR3 DNA reads as TGCAGTGCTAGGGGGTTCGGCGACACTGAAGCTTTCTTT. The rearrangement uses TRBV20-1 and TRBJ1-1, with D unclear. Germline V gene lookup returns CDR1 DFQATT and CDR2 SNEGSKA (reference sequence). Trimming shortened V by 3 bases and J by 3 bases, and 11 bases separated the two germline ends. The CDR3 sequence is 13 residues long.

The chain is built from TRBV7-9 and TRBJ2-7; tentatively, D is TRBD2 (7 bases). From germline, CDR1 is SEHNR and CDR2 FQNEAQ (reference sequence). This CDR3 spans 16 amino acids. V was trimmed by 7 bases and J by 3 bases, leaving 22 bases between them. CDR3 sequence reads: CASITGGQVSCYEQYF. Written as DNA, the CDR3 is TGTGCCAGCATAACCGGGGGGCAGGTCTCTTGCTACGAGCAGTACTTC.

Ten or more counts support this clonotype. The chain joins TRBV30 to TRBJ2-5, with a tentative D call TRBD2 (6 bases). Trimming took 2 bases from V and 8 from J, leaving 12 bases between them. Germline V gives CDR1 GTSNPN, CDR2 SVGIG (reference sequence). CDR3 length: 12 residues. Written as DNA, the CDR3 is TGTGCCTGGAGTTTGGGGACTCCTACCCAGTACTTC. Protein sequence: CAWSLGTPTQYF.

The chain links TRBV12-3 or TRBV12-4 to TRBJ1-2; D gene ambiguous. The CDR3 runs to 12 residues. The V end lost 8 bases, the J end lost 8 bases, and 15 bases lay between the germline ends. The CDR3 loop reads CASFAHWGGYTF. CDR3 DNA sequence: TGTGCCAGCTTCGCTCATTGGGGAGGCTACACCTTC.

This clonotype was recorded many times. The chain joins TRBV6-2 or TRBV6-3 to TRBJ2-7, with unresolved D. Looked up from germline, CDR1 is MNHEY and CDR2 is SVGEGT. Trimming stripped 8 bases from V and 3 bases from J, with 8 bases between. The CDR3 totals 11 residues. CDR3 sequence (DNA): TGTGCCAGCCAAACCCTCTACGAGCAGTACTTC. Translated, it gives CASQTLYEQYF.

This clonotype was observed a single time. The chain has TRBV10-3 and TRBJ1-1; TRBD1 aligns across 10 bases. The germline CDR1 and CDR2 sequences are ENHRY and SYGVKD. The CDR3 loop spans 14 amino acids. V shed 4 bases and J 5 bases; nucleotides not matched to a gene: 4. CDR3 DNA: TGTGCCATCAGTGCCCGGACAGGGGGGACTGAAGCTTTCTTT. Encoded protein: CAISARTGGTEAFF.

The chain recombines TRBV10-3 with TRBJ1-4; D uncertain. CDR1 and CDR2 (germline): ENHRY, SYGVKD. The CDR3 spans 16 residues. Trimming cost V 0 bases and J 4 bases, with 12 bases left between them. The DNA of the CDR3 is TGTGCCATCAGTGAGTCGTTGACGGCGTATAATGAAAAACTGTTTTTT. This encodes CAISESLTAYNEKLFF.

The chain combines TRBV19 with TRBJ1-2; weak D call: TRBD1 (5 bases). V lost 2 bases and J 8 bases, leaving 18 bases between the germline ends. The CDR3 contains 15 residues. Per germline, CDR1 LNHDA and CDR2 SQIVND (reference sequence). CDR3 nucleotide sequence: TGTGCCAGTAGTATAACCCCCATCCAGGGTGAGGGCTACACCTTC. It codes for CASSITPIQGEGYTF.

The gene calls are TRBV2 and TRBJ1-6; 7 nucleotides align to TRBD1. The CDR3 loop spans 14 amino acids. Trimming removed 8 bases from V and 6 bases from J; junction bases left unmatched: 7. Germline V lookup: CDR1 SNHLY, CDR2 FYNNEI. This chain's CDR3 is CASFNDRVNSPLHF. For the CDR3, the DNA is TGTGCCAGCTTTAATGACAGGGTTAATTCACCCCTCCACTTT.

The rearrangement joins TRBV7-9 to TRBJ2-2; D not resolved. CDR3 length equals 14 residues. The germline CDR1 and CDR2 sequences are SEHNR and FQNEAQ (reference sequence). V lost 10 bases and J 2 bases, leaving 14 bases between the germline ends. For the CDR3, the DNA is TGTGCCATCCTACTGGCCGCTAACACCGGGGAGCTGTTTTTT. This sequence encodes CAILLAANTGELFF.

This clonotype was detected once. The junction departs from germline at one end; a sequencing error may be responsible. This rearrangement joins TRBV15 to TRBJ2-2, with 7 positions matching TRBD2. Germline CDR1 LNHNV, CDR2 YYDKDF (reference sequence). The CDR3 sequence is 15 residues long. The CDR3 reads CASSPPLANTGKLFF. The DNA of the CDR3 is TGTGCCAGCAGTCCACCACTAGCGAACACCGGGAAGCTGTTTTTT.

The table lists this clonotype with a count of one. A much larger clone is a single base away; this may be a read error. V and J are TRBV12-3 or TRBV12-4 and TRBJ2-7; D is unclear. The CDR3 has 14 residues. V dropped 3 bases and J dropped 2 bases, with 11 bases sitting between them. This CDR3 is CASSFVDSPYEQYF. The DNA of the CDR3 is TGTGCCAGCAGTTTCGTGGATTCTCCCTACGAGCAGTACTTC.

This clonotype was detected a few times. The chain links TRBV28 to TRBJ2-4; D uncertain. The CDR3 loop spans 13 amino acids. V dropped 6 bases and J dropped 0 bases, with 6 bases sitting between them. Germline lookup yields CDR1 MDHEN and CDR2 SYDVKM. The CDR3 protein is CASRIPAKNIQYF. The CDR3, as DNA: TGTGCCAGCAGAATTCCAGCCAAAAACATTCAGTACTTC.

This clonotype was seen a handful of times. The chain employs TRBV11-1 and TRBJ1-5; the D is unclear. Trimming shortened V by 6 bases and J by 5 bases, and 5 bases separated the two germline ends. This CDR3 is 11 amino acids long. The germline CDR1 and CDR2 sequences are SGHAT and FQDESV (reference sequence). The CDR3 protein is CASRSDQPQHF. CDR3 sequence (DNA): TGTGCCAGCAGGTCCGATCAGCCCCAGCATTTT.

This chain uses TRBV12-3 or TRBV12-4 with TRBJ1-2, with 9 positions matching TRBD1. After removal of 7 bases from V and 4 bases from J, the junction contained 4 bases not matched to a gene. The CDR3 is made up of 13 amino acids. The CDR3 bases are TGTGCCAGCACCTGGGGACAGGGCTATGGCTACACCTTC. It translates to CASTWGQGYGYTF.

The chain links TRBV10-3 to TRBJ1-1; D perhaps matches TRBD1 (6 bases). The CDR3 runs 13 residues. From germline, CDR1 is ENHRY and CDR2 SYGVKD. V was cut by 2 bases and J by 6 bases, with 10 bases left in between. This chain's CDR3 is CAISELGAAEAFF. CDR3 coding DNA: TGTGCCATCAGTGAGCTGGGGGCCGCTGAAGCTTTCTTT.

This clonotype came up a few times. A much larger clonotype is one base distant, so this may be a read error. The chain has TRBV7-9 and TRBJ2-7, with TRBD1 matching over 7 bases. Germline V gene data show CDR1 as SEHNR and CDR2 as FQNEAQ (reference sequence). The CDR3 runs to 13 residues. The CDR3 here is CASSLRGPYERYF. Written as DNA, the CDR3 is TGTGCCAGCAGCTTAAGGGGGCCTTACGAGCGGTACTTC.

The table lists this clonotype with a count of one. The chain has TRBV14 and TRBJ2-3; 9 bases map to TRBD1. Trimming removed 4 bases from V and 6 bases from J; junction bases left unmatched: 11. The CDR3 is made up of 16 amino acids. Germline V lookup: CDR1 SGHDN, CDR2 FVKESK. Here the CDR3 DNA reads TGTGCCAGCAGCCCCCCGGGACAGGGAAAGTCTGATACGCAGTATTTT. This encodes CASSPPGQGKSDTQYF.

This clonotype appeared many times. This chain joins TRBV7-9 and TRBJ2-3; 10 bases align to TRBD2. The J segment lost 2 bases and the V segment lost 5 bases, leaving 7 bases of the junction unmatched. From germline, CDR1 is SEHNR and CDR2 FQNEAQ (reference sequence). The CDR3 is 16 amino acids. CDR3 DNA sequence: TGTGCCAGCAGCGACAGGACTAGCGGTTACACAGATACGCAGTATTTT. Protein sequence: CASSDRTSGYTDTQYF.

This clonotype occurred a few times. J is TRBJ1-6 and V is TRBV7-6; D not resolved. Germline V lookup: CDR1 SGHVS, CDR2 FNYEAQ. V was clipped by 0 bases and J by 8 bases, with 11 bases between them. The CDR3 runs 15 residues. The CDR3 DNA reads TGTGCCAGCAGCTTAGCAGCGGGTGGGCATTCACCCCTCCACTTT. This codes for CASSLAAGGHSPLHF.

This clonotype came up many times. The chain joins TRBV20-1 to TRBJ2-7; the D is unclear. The V and J ends lost 0 bases and 3 bases respectively, with 12 bases between them. The V gene's germline CDR1 is DFQATT and CDR2 SNEGSKA (reference sequence). CDR3 size: 14 residues. This CDR3 reads CSARDKRRLYEQYF. The CDR3 DNA is TGCAGTGCTAGAGATAAACGGAGACTCTACGAGCAGTACTTC.

This chain links TRBV25-1 with TRBJ2-1; D may be TRBD2 (6 bases). The CDR3 is made up of 15 amino acids. Between the trimmed V and J ends, which lost 1 base and 4 bases, there was a span of 11 bases. Germline V gene sequence: CDR1 MGHDK, CDR2 SYGVNS. The CDR3 here is CASSESTSLYNEQFF. CDR3 bases: TGTGCCAGCAGTGAATCTACTAGCCTATACAATGAGCAGTTCTTC.